Presented here are 28 T cell receptor beta chains from one specimen sequenced in a study of T-cell memory formation after mild COVID-19. Each CDR3 protein gets one entry after TCRdb re-called the 5' RACE reads with MiXCR. The repertoire holds approximately 340,000 distinct CDR3 sequences, with 15% to 20% as singletons. Sequencing was done on a sample of PBMCs or a T cell subset sorted from them (not recorded which). These receptor sequences come from a man aged 18-30 years who had mild COVID-19 (a few samples of this study predate the infection). Cell type and time point are not known.

V and J are TRBV6-1 and TRBJ1-2; D unclear. CDR1 is MNHNS, CDR2 SASEGT, per germline. Trimming left V 2 bases short and J 4 bases short, with 8 bases between. The CDR3 loop spans 13 amino acids. CDR3 region: CASSESGSYGYTF. The CDR3 region has the DNA TGTGCCAGCAGTGAATCGGGTTCCTATGGCTACACCTTC.

The chain carries TRBV15 and TRBJ1-2; 7 bases line up with TRBD1. Unmatched junction bases numbered 12, after V lost 6 bases and J lost 8 bases. Germline V gives CDR1 LNHNV, CDR2 YYDKDF (reference sequence). The CDR3 runs to 14 residues. CDR3 sequence: CATRPVGQYGGYTF. DNA of the CDR3: TGTGCCACCAGGCCGGTGGGACAGTACGGGGGCTACACCTTC.

The rearrangement links TRBV11-2 to TRBJ2-3; no clear D gene. The CDR3 spans 15 residues. Deletions cut 1 base from V and 4 bases from J, with 12 bases between. CDR1 and CDR2 from the germline V gene are SGHAT and FQNNGV. CDR3 sequence: CASSLVALTSDTQYF. Here the CDR3 DNA reads TGTGCCAGCAGCTTAGTGGCCTTAACTTCAGATACGCAGTATTTT.

This clonotype was seen more than once but under ten times. The rearrangement joins TRBV4-1 to TRBJ2-7, with a weak D call TRBD1 (6 bases). Trimming took 4 bases from V and 5 from J, leaving 18 bases between them. The CDR3 consists of 15 residues. Germline V gene data show CDR1 as MGHRA and CDR2 as YSYEKL. The CDR3 nucleotides read TGCGCCAGCAGCCCGGTAGGTGGCAGGGGCGACGAGCAGTACTTC. Its translation is CASSPVGGRGDEQYF.

This clonotype has just a few counts. This chain joins TRBV27 and TRBJ2-4; 9 bases fit TRBD2. The CDR3 sequence is 14 residues long. Germline lookup yields CDR1 MNHEY and CDR2 SMNVEV (reference sequence). Trimming at V came to 3 bases and at J to 6 bases, leaving 3 bases not matched to a gene. CDR3: CASSFGRGGNIQYF. In nucleotides, the CDR3 is TGTGCCAGCAGTTTTGGGCGGGGGGGAAACATTCAGTACTTC.

Remarks on this clonotype: Germline and junction disagree at one end, which may indicate a read error. This chain joins TRBV28 and TRBJ1-2; D ambiguous. Germline CDR1 reads MDHEN; CDR2 reads SYDVKM. CDR3 length equals 14 residues. The CDR3 nucleotides are TGTGCCAGCAGTTTGGACCAGCCGAATTATGGCTACACATTC. Translating it yields CASSLDQPNYGYTF.

This clonotype was observed a handful of times. J is TRBJ2-3 and V is TRBV2; D is undetermined. Germline V gene data show CDR1 as SNHLY and CDR2 as FYNNEI. Trimming took off 7 bases at V and 0 bases at J, with 17 bases between the two ends. CDR3 size: 16 residues. The CDR3 bases are TGTGCCAGCAAGGAGACCAGTTCCTTTAGCACAGATACGCAGTATTTT. It yields the protein CASKETSSFSTDTQYF.

At least ten counts were recorded for this clonotype. The gene calls are TRBV6-5 and TRBJ2-7, with D uncertain. V was clipped by 8 bases and J by 4 bases, with 3 bases between them. The length of the CDR3 is 9 residues. Germline V CDR1 and CDR2: MNHEY, SVGAGI. The CDR3 DNA reads as TGTGCCAGCGGATACGAGCAGTACTTC. It translates to CASGYEQYF.

V and J are TRBV7-7 and TRBJ2-3; unclear D gene. CDR3 size: 12 residues. Per the germline V gene, CDR1 is SSHAT and CDR2 is FNYEAQ (reference sequence). V lost 5 bases and J 1 base, leaving 4 bases between the germline ends. The CDR3 DNA follows: TGTGCCAGCAGCGTTTGCACAGATACGCAGTATTTT. As protein: CASSVCTDTQYF.

The chain employs TRBV7-2 and TRBJ2-1; TRBD2 aligns across 8 bases. Trimming at V came to 3 bases and at J to 2 bases, leaving 3 bases not matched to a gene. CDR1 and CDR2 (germline): SGHTA, FQGNSA. CDR3 length: 15 residues. DNA of the CDR3: TGTGCCAGCAGCTTGCGGGGGGCACCCTACAATGAGCAGTTCTTC. Amino acids: CASSLRGAPYNEQFF.

This clonotype has a count of ten or more. The chain couples TRBV12-3 or TRBV12-4 to TRBJ2-7; TRBD2 matches 9 bases. This CDR3 region has 15 residues. With V trimmed by 5 bases and J by 2 bases, 7 bases remained unmatched. The CDR3 DNA reads TGTGCCAGCAGTCAATTGACTAGCGGCCCCTACGAGCAGTACTTC. This translates into CASSQLTSGPYEQYF.

This clonotype was observed a few times. The chain employs TRBV6-2 or TRBV6-3 and TRBJ2-5; TRBD2 agrees at 7 bases. V shed 0 bases and J 5 bases; nucleotides not matched to a gene: 6. Germline loops: CDR1 MNHEY, CDR2 SVGEGT. CDR3 length equals 15 residues. In DNA, the CDR3 is TGTGCCAGCAGTTACTCGAGCGGGAACGTGGAGACCCAGTACTTC. Translation: CASSYSSGNVETQYF.

This chain joins TRBV2 and TRBJ2-1; no reliable D call. V lost 8 bases and J lost 8, with 13 bases in between. Germline loops: CDR1 SNHLY, CDR2 FYNNEI. The CDR3 is 12 amino acids. The CDR3 nucleotides read TGTGCCAGCCACGGAGATGGCGATGAGCAGTTCTTC. Translated, it gives CASHGDGDEQFF.

This clonotype was picked up a small number of times. The chain links TRBV6-5 to TRBJ1-3; D ambiguous. This CDR3 has 15 residues. Germline CDR1 and CDR2: MNHEY and SVGAGI. V gave up 8 bases and J gave up 4 bases, with 18 bases separating them. For the CDR3, the DNA is TGTGCCAGCCGAACCCTCTTACGGGCCGGAAACACCATATATTTT. Its translation: CASRTLLRAGNTIYF.

The chain is built from TRBV7-2 and TRBJ2-7; the match to TRBD2 covers 7 bases. CDR1 is SGHTA and CDR2 is FQGNSA in the germline V gene. With V trimmed by 6 bases and J by 2 bases, 7 bases remained unmatched. The CDR3 covers 14 residues. In DNA form, the CDR3 reads TGTGCCAGCAGTATATTTAGCGGGCCCTACGAGCAGTACGTC. This gives the protein CASSIFSGPYEQYV.

The table lists this clonotype with a few counts. The chain couples TRBV7-6 to TRBJ2-5; 10 bases match TRBD1. The CDR3 sequence is 16 residues long. Trimming at V came to 1 base and at J to 0 bases, leaving 2 bases not matched to a gene. Per germline, CDR1 SGHVS and CDR2 FNYEAQ. This chain's CDR3 is CASSLGGTGDQETQYF. The CDR3 nucleotides are TGTGCCAGCAGCTTAGGGGGGACAGGGGACCAAGAGACCCAGTACTTC.

The chain uses TRBV9 and TRBJ2-1; TRBD1 or TRBD2 may be the D gene (5 bases each). With 4 bases removed from V and 11 bases from J, the gap between germline ends came to 13 bases. This CDR3 region has 12 residues. Germline V gene sequence: CDR1 SGDLS, CDR2 YYNGEE. The CDR3 loop is CASSPSGQQQFF. The CDR3, as DNA: TGTGCCAGCAGCCCATCGGGGCAGCAGCAGTTCTTC.

This clonotype was observed a few times. The rearrangement links TRBV20-1 to TRBJ2-1; no clear D gene. Germline assignment: CDR1 DFQATT and CDR2 SNEGSKA (reference sequence). The CDR3 contains 14 residues. V gave up 1 base and J gave up 5 bases, with 12 bases separating them. CDR3 sequence (DNA): TGCAGTGCTAGAGTGGTGACGATCGACAATGAGCAGTTCTTC. Protein: CSARVVTIDNEQFF.

This clonotype turned up a few times. The chain has TRBV19 and TRBJ2-3; 8 bases fit TRBD2. Germline CDR1 LNHDA, CDR2 SQIVND (reference sequence). Trimming took 5 bases from V and 6 from J; bases not matched to a gene: 16. This CDR3 spans 17 amino acids. CDR3 sequence: CASSDTSGSGGGDTQYF. For the CDR3, the DNA is TGTGCCAGTAGTGATACTAGCGGATCCGGAGGTGGGGATACGCAGTATTTT.

The chain couples TRBV12-3 or TRBV12-4 to TRBJ2-3; 8 bases are shared with TRBD2. The CDR3 consists of 16 residues. V shed 1 base and J 2 bases; nucleotides not matched to a gene: 5. The DNA of the CDR3 is TGTGCCAGCAGTTTAGGGAGCGGGGGTAACACAGATACGCAGTATTTT. As protein: CASSLGSGGNTDTQYF.

In this sample, this clonotype turned up many times. V gene TRBV2 combines with J gene TRBJ1-1; the match to TRBD1 covers 7 bases. The ends lost 8 bases at V and 5 bases at J; junction bases unmatched: 8. The CDR3 length is 13 residues. Germline-derived CDR1 and CDR2 are SNHLY and FYNNEI. This CDR3 is CASSDRELTEAFF. In nucleotides, the CDR3 is TGTGCCAGCTCCGACAGGGAATTGACTGAAGCTTTCTTT.

This chain links TRBV10-2 with TRBJ2-3, with 10 bases lining up with TRBD2. V was pared by 3 bases and J by 6 bases, with 6 bases of the junction left unmatched. This CDR3 comprises 15 residues. Germline V CDR1 and CDR2: WSHSY, SAAADI. The CDR3 spells CASSDLAGVVDTQYF. Written as DNA, the CDR3 is TGCGCCAGCAGTGATCTAGCGGGGGTTGTTGATACGCAGTATTTT.

This rearrangement joins TRBV5-1 to TRBJ2-3; tentatively, D is TRBD1 (6 bases). Germline CDR1 reads SGHRS; CDR2 reads YFSETQ. V lost 0 bases to trimming and J lost 5 bases, with 16 bases between them. The CDR3 has 16 residues. The CDR3 loop is CASSLGGQGQRDTQYF. CDR3 in DNA: TGCGCCAGCAGCTTGGGTGGCCAGGGGCAGAGAGATACGCAGTATTTT.

At least ten counts were recorded for this clonotype. The V gene is TRBV5-1, the J gene TRBJ2-2; 7 nucleotides agree with TRBD1. The CDR3 contains 16 residues. CDR1 is SGHRS, CDR2 YFSETQ, per germline. The junction had 12 bases not matched to a gene; V was cut back by 4 bases and J by 6 bases. The CDR3 sequence is CASSRNRGNRAGELFF. For the CDR3, the DNA is TGCGCCAGCAGCAGAAACAGGGGCAACCGCGCCGGGGAGCTGTTTTTT.

This clonotype was picked up a small number of times. This chain uses TRBV5-1 with TRBJ2-5; 12 bases align to TRBD1. Trimming at V came to 0 bases and at J to 7 bases, leaving 4 bases not matched to a gene. The length of the CDR3 is 15 residues. CDR1 is SGHRS and CDR2 is YFSETQ in the germline V gene. CDR3 sequence (DNA): TGCGCCAGCAGCTTGGCAACGGGACAGGGGGCGACCCAGTACTTC. Its translation is CASSLATGQGATQYF.

In its sample, this clonotype was seen a few times. The chain combines TRBV6-5 with TRBJ2-2, with a possible D match to TRBD2 (5 bases). Trimming left V 5 bases short and J 6 bases short, with 7 bases between. The CDR3 runs to 12 residues. Per germline, CDR1 MNHEY and CDR2 SVGAGI. In nucleotides, the CDR3 is TGTGCCAGCAGTGAGGGAGCCGGGGAGCTGTTTTTT. Translated, it gives CASSEGAGELFF.

Many counts were recorded for this clonotype. The rearrangement links TRBV5-1 to TRBJ1-5; D is unresolved. Germline assignment: CDR1 SGHRS and CDR2 YFSETQ. The CDR3 is 13 amino acids. V was shortened by 7 bases and J by 4 bases, with 12 bases between the two germline ends. CDR3 nucleotide sequence: TGCGCCAGCTCCCCCGGGGTAAATCAGCCCCAGCATTTT. Translating gives CASSPGVNQPQHF.

There are many counts of this clonotype. The chain employs TRBV4-2 and TRBJ1-1; D gene unclear. The CDR3 runs to 15 residues. In germline, CDR1 is LGHNA, CDR2 YNFKEQ. V shed 0 bases and J shed 4 bases, with 12 bases lying between them. The CDR3 coding sequence is TGTGCCAGCAGCCAAGATTCAGGTGCAGTCACTGAAGCTTTCTTT. Translating it yields CASSQDSGAVTEAFF.